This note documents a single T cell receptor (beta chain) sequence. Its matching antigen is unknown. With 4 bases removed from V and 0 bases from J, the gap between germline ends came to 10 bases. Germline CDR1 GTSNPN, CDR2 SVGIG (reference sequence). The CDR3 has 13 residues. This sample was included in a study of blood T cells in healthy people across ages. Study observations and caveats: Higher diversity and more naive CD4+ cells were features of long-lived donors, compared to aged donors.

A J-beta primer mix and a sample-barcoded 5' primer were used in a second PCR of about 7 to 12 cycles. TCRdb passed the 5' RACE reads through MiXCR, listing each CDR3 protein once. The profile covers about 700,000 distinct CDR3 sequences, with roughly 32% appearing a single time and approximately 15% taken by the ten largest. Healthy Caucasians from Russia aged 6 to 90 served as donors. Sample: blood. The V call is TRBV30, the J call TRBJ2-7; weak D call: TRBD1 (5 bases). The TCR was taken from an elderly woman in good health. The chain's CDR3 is CAWTDRLSYEQYF. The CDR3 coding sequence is TGTGCCTGGACTGACAGACTCTCCTACGAGCAGTACTTC.